This T cell receptor beta chain comes out of a study of T-cell memory formation after mild COVID-19. Trimming removed 6 bases from V and 5 bases from J, with 20 bases in between. This CDR3 spans 16 amino acids. Germline loops: CDR1 MNHEY, CDR2 SMNVEV (reference sequence). TCRdb used MiXCR to reprocess the 5' RACE reads, holding one entry per CDR3 protein. The sample yields about 600,000 distinct CDR3 sequences, roughly a fifth seen once. The chain uses TRBV27 and TRBJ1-5; D not certain. The sample was PBMCs or a T cell subset sorted from them (not recorded which). The TCR originated in an adult woman who had mild COVID-19 (a few samples of this study predate the infection). Cell type and time point are not known. CDR3 loop: CASRQKHGGDHQPQHF. The CDR3 region has the DNA TGTGCCAGCAGACAAAAACATGGCGGGGATCATCAGCCCCAGCATTTT.